Below are 17 T cell receptor beta chains sequenced from a single sample in a study of blood T cells in healthy people across ages. Alongside a J-beta primer mix, a sample-barcoded 5' primer served in a second PCR lasting roughly 7 to 11 cycles. TCRdb fed the 5' RACE reads into MiXCR, producing one record per CDR3 protein. Of fewer than 1.5 million distinct CDR3 sequences in the sample, about 40% are singletons; the top ten hold roughly 7.7%. Specimen: blood. The source is a woman between 18 and 29 years old in good health.

The V call is TRBV20-1, the J call TRBJ2-1; D unclear. The CDR3 is 14 residues long. Germline V gene sequence: CDR1 DFQATT, CDR2 SNEGSKA (reference sequence). V lost 0 bases to trimming and J lost 7 bases, with 13 bases between them. The CDR3 loop reads CSARDPVSGNEQFF. In DNA, the CDR3 is TGCAGTGCTAGAGATCCGGTCTCCGGGAATGAGCAGTTCTTC.

V and J are TRBV3-1 and TRBJ2-1; D not certain. CDR1 and CDR2 (germline): LGHDT, YNNKEL (reference sequence). The germline V and J ends were trimmed by 1 base and 3 bases, with 16 bases remaining between them. This CDR3 region has 17 residues. CDR3 DNA sequence: TGTGCCAGCAGCCAAGGCTCCGGAGCCCCCCACTACAATGAGCAGTTCTTC. It specifies CASSQGSGAPHYNEQFF.

The chain combines TRBV27 with TRBJ2-1; the match to TRBD1 covers 7 bases. The CDR3 has 14 residues. Germline V gene lookup returns CDR1 MNHEY and CDR2 SMNVEV (reference sequence). J gave up 6 bases and V 0 bases, and 2 bases lay outside the gene matches. This CDR3 reads CASSLSPGGNEQFF. The CDR3 coding sequence is TGTGCCAGCAGTTTATCACCAGGGGGCAATGAGCAGTTCTTC.

In regard to this clonotype: The junction departs from the called germline gene at one end, perhaps through a read error. The V call is TRBV29-1, the J call TRBJ2-2; possible D gene TRBD1, 6 bases. Germline CDR1 and CDR2: SQVTM and ANQGSEA. This CDR3 contains 12 residues. CDR3 sequence reads: CSVATGSGKLFF. The CDR3 nucleotides are TGCAGCGTGGCCACAGGGTCCGGGAAGCTGTTTTTT.

This clonotype has more than one count but fewer than ten. The rearrangement joins TRBV6-5 to TRBJ2-2; TRBD2 agrees at 7 bases. Germline CDR1 and CDR2: MNHEY and SVGAGI. The CDR3 covers 14 residues. V gave up 11 bases and J gave up 0 bases; unmatched junction bases: 6. In nucleotides, the CDR3 is TGTGCCGGGAGACTAGCAGCGAACACCGGGGAGCTGTTTTTT. It is translated as CAGRLAANTGELFF.

This clonotype was recorded a few times. V and J are TRBV27 and TRBJ1-2; D not resolved. The germline CDR1 and CDR2 sequences are MNHEY and SMNVEV (reference sequence). Trimming stripped 4 bases from V and 8 bases from J, with 14 bases between. The CDR3 spans 13 residues. The chain's CDR3 is CASSYGPTWGYTF. The CDR3 region has the DNA TGTGCCAGCAGTTACGGGCCCACATGGGGCTACACCTTC.

The genes are TRBV10-3 and TRBJ2-2; TRBD1 matches at 8 bases. Germline assignment: CDR1 ENHRY and CDR2 SYGVKD. V lost 2 bases and J lost 2; bases outside the gene matches: 1. The CDR3 covers 15 residues. As DNA, the CDR3 is TGTGCCATCAGTGAGGACAGGGGTAACACCGGGGAGCTGTTTTTT. Its protein is CAISEDRGNTGELFF.

The chain joins TRBV20-1 to TRBJ1-5; D is ambiguous. V was shortened by 2 bases and J by 2 bases, with 16 bases between the two germline ends. The CDR3 is 16 residues long. Germline V gives CDR1 DFQATT, CDR2 SNEGSKA (reference sequence). The CDR3 is CSARTFGVDGNQPQHF. The CDR3 DNA follows: TGCAGTGCTAGAACATTCGGGGTGGACGGCAATCAGCCCCAGCATTTT.

A word on this clonotype: An end of the junction does not agree with germline; a read error may underlie this. V is TRBV6-5 and J is TRBJ2-7; D assignment may be TRBD1 or TRBD2 (6 bases each). Germline V CDR1 and CDR2: MNHEY, SVGAGI. CDR3 size: 14 residues. The CDR3 loop reads CAIGGGGGSYERYF. DNA for the CDR3: TGTGCCATTGGCGGAGGGGGAGGCTCCTACGAGCGGTACTTC.

The rearrangement joins TRBV5-1 to TRBJ2-3; D perhaps matches TRBD2 (6 bases). The CDR3 spans 17 residues. V was trimmed by 3 bases and J by 0 bases, leaving 17 bases between them. Germline V gives CDR1 SGHRS, CDR2 YFSETQ. CDR3 amino acids: CASSSGILSGSTDTQYF. CDR3 DNA: TGCGCCAGCAGCTCAGGTATCTTGAGCGGGAGCACAGATACGCAGTATTTT.

CDR3 in DNA: TGTGCCATCAGTGCACAAGAGACCCAGTACTTC. It codes for CAISAQETQYF. The genes are TRBV10-3 and TRBJ2-5; D ambiguous. CDR3 length: 11 amino acids. The germline V gene has CDR1 ENHRY and CDR2 SYGVKD. Trimming removed 4 bases from V and 2 bases from J, with 2 bases in between.

Only a few counts were recorded for this clonotype. CDR3 amino acids: CASSHPDNQPQHF. The CDR3 nucleotides are TGCGCCAGCAGCCATCCAGACAATCAGCCCCAGCATTTT. The chain is built from TRBV4-1 and TRBJ1-5; the D is unclear. The V end lost 3 bases, the J end lost 3 bases, and 6 bases lay between the germline ends. CDR3 length: 13 residues. From germline, CDR1 is MGHRA and CDR2 YSYEKL.

This sequence joins TRBV7-9 and TRBJ2-3; D call uncertain. V was pared by 3 bases and J by 1 base, with 14 bases between. CDR3 length: 16 residues. In germline, CDR1 is SEHNR, CDR2 FQNEAQ (reference sequence). The CDR3 loop reads CASSFSTVTGTDTQYF. The CDR3 DNA sequence: TGTGCCAGCAGCTTTTCTACAGTTACCGGCACAGATACGCAGTATTTT.

The chain recombines TRBV7-2 with TRBJ1-2; the match to TRBD1 covers 8 bases. Germline CDR1 reads SGHTA; CDR2 reads FQGNSA. The CDR3 consists of 15 residues. Germline trimming cut 5 bases from V and 4 bases from J; bases unmatched to any gene: 9. The CDR3: CASSAPQGALYGYTF. The CDR3 DNA follows: TGTGCCAGCAGCGCTCCTCAGGGGGCCCTCTATGGCTACACCTTC.

This clonotype occurred a few times. The chain links TRBV20-1 to TRBJ2-3, with a tentative D call TRBD2 (6 bases). V was clipped by 6 bases and J by 2 bases, with 12 bases between them. The CDR3 has 13 amino acids. Germline lookup yields CDR1 DFQATT and CDR2 SNEGSKA (reference sequence). CDR3 amino acids: CSAWRGTTDTQYF. CDR3 nucleotide sequence: TGCAGTGCCTGGAGGGGAACCACAGATACGCAGTATTTT.

In this sample, this clonotype turned up a few times. The rearrangement links TRBV10-3 to TRBJ2-3; possibly TRBD2 for D (6 bases). Germline lookup yields CDR1 ENHRY and CDR2 SYGVKD. There are 14 residues in the CDR3. V shed 6 bases and J shed 5 bases, with 15 bases lying between them. The CDR3 DNA reads TGTGCCATCAGAACCTCCGGGAGTAAAGATACGCAGTATTTT. Its translation is CAIRTSGSKDTQYF.

The chain employs TRBV6-5 and TRBJ1-2; no clear D gene. Trimming took 2 bases from V and 4 from J, leaving 11 bases between them. Germline V lookup: CDR1 MNHEY, CDR2 SVGAGI. CDR3 length: 14 residues. CDR3: CASSYGRGPYGYTF. The CDR3 DNA reads as TGTGCCAGCAGTTACGGCAGAGGGCCCTATGGCTACACCTTC.